This T cell receptor (beta chain) was sequenced for a study of shared clonotypes between healthy human individuals. Study details: CD4 naive and memory got three plates each, CD8 naive two, CD8 memory one.

Germline V gives CDR1 SGHRS, CDR2 YFSETQ. V shed 3 bases and J shed 5 bases, with 19 bases lying between them. The CDR3 consists of 16 residues. The table came from immunoSEQ multiplex PCR; TCRdb's copy has only in-frame clones and leaves some out. The sample yields millions of clones, 85% to 95% seen once. Findings and caveats of the study: Researchers sampled blood only, noting tissue repertoires likely differ. Clonotype sharing among donors was thought likely to change with sequencing depth. Shared across a handful of donors were approximately 5% of the naive CD4 clonotypes.

On this clone: Its antigen is unknown.

What was sequenced was naive CD4+ T cells sorted from blood. The subset here: CD45RA+ positively selected. The V call is TRBV5-1, the J call TRBJ2-3, with D perhaps matching TRBD1 (6 bases). The source is a man aged 18 to 29 in good health. CDR3 sequence (DNA): TGCGCCAGCAGCTGGGAAGCCGGGACATCAGGAGATACGCAGTATTTT. Amino acid sequence: CASSWEAGTSGDTQYF.